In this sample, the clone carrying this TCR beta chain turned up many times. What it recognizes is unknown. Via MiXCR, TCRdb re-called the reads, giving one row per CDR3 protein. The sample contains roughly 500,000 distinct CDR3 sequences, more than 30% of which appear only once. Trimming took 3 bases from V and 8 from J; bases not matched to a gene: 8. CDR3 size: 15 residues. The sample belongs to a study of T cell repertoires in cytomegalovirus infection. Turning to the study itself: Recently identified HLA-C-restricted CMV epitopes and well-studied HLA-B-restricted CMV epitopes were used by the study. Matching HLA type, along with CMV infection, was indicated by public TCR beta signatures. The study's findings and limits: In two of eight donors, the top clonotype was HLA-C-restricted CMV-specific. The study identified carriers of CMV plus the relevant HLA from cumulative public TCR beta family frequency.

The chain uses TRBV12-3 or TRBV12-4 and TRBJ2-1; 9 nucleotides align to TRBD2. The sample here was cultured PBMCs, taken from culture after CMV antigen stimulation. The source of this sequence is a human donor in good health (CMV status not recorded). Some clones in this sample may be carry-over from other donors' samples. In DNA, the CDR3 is TGTGCCAGCAGTTTTGGTCTAGCGGGATTGTATGAGCAGTTCTTC. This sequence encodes CASSFGLAGLYEQFF.